The rows below give T cell receptor beta chains drawn from one sample of a study of early T cells in non-severe SARS-CoV-2 infection. TCRdb redid the calling of the 5' RACE reads with MiXCR, one entry per CDR3 protein. This repertoire shows around 81,000 distinct CDR3 sequences, 13% to 15% found once; its top ten account for about a tenth. Sequencing was done on a sample of whole blood. The receptors shown here come from an adult who was a healthcare worker with PCR-confirmed SARS-CoV-2 infection or an uninfected control (not recorded which). Both conserved end residues are part of each CDR3. Fields, in order: J gene, V gene, CDR3 protein.

j_gene: TRBJ2-3; v_gene: TRBV28; CDR3aa: CASSSVGQLHTDTQYF
j_gene: TRBJ2-1; v_gene: TRBV7-9; CDR3aa: CASSPVEGEEGYNEQFF
j_gene: TRBJ2-7; v_gene: TRBV20-1; CDR3aa: CSASTTADYEQYF
j_gene: TRBJ1-5; v_gene: TRBV20-1; CDR3aa: CSARDRIGTKNQPQHF
j_gene: TRBJ1-3; v_gene: TRBV6-5; CDR3aa: CASSPRSSGNTIYF
j_gene: TRBJ1-2; v_gene: TRBV20-1; CDR3aa: CSASRLQGHGYTF
j_gene: TRBJ1-5; v_gene: TRBV6-5; CDR3aa: CASRGQFSQPQHF
j_gene: TRBJ1-4; v_gene: TRBV2; CDR3aa: CASSVRDSFSTNEKLFF
j_gene: TRBJ2-2; v_gene: TRBV29-1; CDR3aa: CSVEPGAPGELFF
j_gene: TRBJ1-4; v_gene: TRBV12-3/TRBV12-4; CDR3aa: CASSPHGGSTNEKLFF
j_gene: TRBJ1-2; v_gene: TRBV20-1; CDR3aa: CSAREPSNYGYTF
j_gene: TRBJ2-1; v_gene: TRBV30; CDR3aa: CAWSAVAGGLEFF
j_gene: TRBJ1-2; v_gene: TRBV12-5; CDR3aa: CASGTQETTNYGYTF
j_gene: TRBJ1-5; v_gene: TRBV7-9; CDR3aa: CASSQGQGQALGNQPQHF
j_gene: TRBJ2-7; v_gene: TRBV4-2; CDR3aa: CASSQDPTGGEYF
j_gene: TRBJ2-7; v_gene: TRBV29-1; CDR3aa: CSPQRKDSYEQYF
j_gene: TRBJ1-1; v_gene: TRBV30; CDR3aa: CAWVKGEKVAFF
j_gene: TRBJ2-5; v_gene: TRBV12-3/TRBV12-4; CDR3aa: CASSPGTGKETQYF
j_gene: TRBJ1-6; v_gene: TRBV28; CDR3aa: CASSPLGGSYNSPLHF
j_gene: TRBJ2-3; v_gene: TRBV5-5; CDR3aa: CASSLKEGETQYF
j_gene: TRBJ1-5; v_gene: TRBV27; CDR3aa: CASRTGGRPQHF
j_gene: TRBJ1-5; v_gene: TRBV28; CDR3aa: CASSRILNQPQHF
j_gene: TRBJ2-7; v_gene: TRBV4-3; CDR3aa: CASSQDRFSYEQYF
j_gene: TRBJ2-7; v_gene: TRBV19; CDR3aa: CATSSGTVFTYEQYF
j_gene: TRBJ2-7; v_gene: TRBV10-3; CDR3aa: CAISRETYEQYF
j_gene: TRBJ1-1; v_gene: TRBV13; CDR3aa: CASSSGGQAFF
j_gene: TRBJ2-3; v_gene: TRBV30; CDR3aa: CAWTAGGSDTQYF
j_gene: TRBJ2-1; v_gene: TRBV20-1; CDR3aa: CSARGGGAWDNEQFF
j_gene: TRBJ2-7; v_gene: TRBV28; CDR3aa: CASSPIEDEQYF
j_gene: TRBJ2-3; v_gene: TRBV11-2; CDR3aa: CASSLPTSGGLDTQYF
j_gene: TRBJ2-3; v_gene: TRBV7-9; CDR3aa: CASSRDTTDTQYF
j_gene: TRBJ2-7; v_gene: TRBV6-2/TRBV6-3; CDR3aa: CASSYSWEQYF
j_gene: TRBJ2-1; v_gene: TRBV7-2; CDR3aa: CASSLSLAGGYNEQFF
j_gene: TRBJ1-1; v_gene: TRBV29-1; CDR3aa: CSAYDGGTEAFF
j_gene: TRBJ2-7; v_gene: TRBV16; CDR3aa: CASSHYRGAIYEQYF
j_gene: TRBJ2-1; v_gene: TRBV7-9; CDR3aa: CASSRPVSGGAGNEQFF
j_gene: TRBJ2-1; v_gene: TRBV27; CDR3aa: CASSLPPLRGRNEQFF
j_gene: TRBJ2-3; v_gene: TRBV30; CDR3aa: CAWRVGGNTDTQYF
j_gene: TRBJ1-1; v_gene: TRBV20-1; CDR3aa: CSARDKPEGTEAFF
j_gene: TRBJ2-3; v_gene: TRBV6-4; CDR3aa: CASSEISGAGTDTQYF
j_gene: TRBJ1-4; v_gene: TRBV27; CDR3aa: CASLNRTGPFNEKLFF
j_gene: TRBJ1-2; v_gene: TRBV6-5; CDR3aa: CASSKTGGAGYTF
j_gene: TRBJ2-2; v_gene: TRBV5-5; CDR3aa: CASSTGQQISTGELFF
j_gene: TRBJ2-4; v_gene: TRBV28; CDR3aa: CASSPIQGMQNIQYF
j_gene: TRBJ2-3; v_gene: TRBV5-1; CDR3aa: CASSEGVTQYF
j_gene: TRBJ1-6; v_gene: TRBV6-2/TRBV6-3; CDR3aa: CASSYGSPLHF
j_gene: TRBJ2-7; v_gene: TRBV29-1; CDR3aa: CSVEPSAQGADYEQYF
j_gene: TRBJ2-5; v_gene: TRBV9; CDR3aa: CASSVDPGKETQYF
j_gene: TRBJ1-2; v_gene: TRBV7-9; CDR3aa: CASSLGSGNYGYTF
j_gene: TRBJ1-1; v_gene: TRBV3-1; CDR3aa: CASSPRDRADTEAFF
j_gene: TRBJ1-4; v_gene: TRBV27; CDR3aa: CASSPGQGMEKLFF
j_gene: TRBJ2-7; v_gene: TRBV7-2; CDR3aa: CASSTTTGGYEQYF
j_gene: TRBJ1-1; v_gene: TRBV5-4; CDR3aa: CASSLGGNTEAFF
j_gene: TRBJ1-1; v_gene: TRBV7-8; CDR3aa: CASSFLQGTAEAFF
j_gene: TRBJ2-3; v_gene: TRBV5-1; CDR3aa: CASSTVDPSTDTQYF
j_gene: TRBJ2-5; v_gene: TRBV29-1; CDR3aa: CSVPGETQYF
j_gene: TRBJ2-7; v_gene: TRBV7-2; CDR3aa: CASSYYRSYEQYF